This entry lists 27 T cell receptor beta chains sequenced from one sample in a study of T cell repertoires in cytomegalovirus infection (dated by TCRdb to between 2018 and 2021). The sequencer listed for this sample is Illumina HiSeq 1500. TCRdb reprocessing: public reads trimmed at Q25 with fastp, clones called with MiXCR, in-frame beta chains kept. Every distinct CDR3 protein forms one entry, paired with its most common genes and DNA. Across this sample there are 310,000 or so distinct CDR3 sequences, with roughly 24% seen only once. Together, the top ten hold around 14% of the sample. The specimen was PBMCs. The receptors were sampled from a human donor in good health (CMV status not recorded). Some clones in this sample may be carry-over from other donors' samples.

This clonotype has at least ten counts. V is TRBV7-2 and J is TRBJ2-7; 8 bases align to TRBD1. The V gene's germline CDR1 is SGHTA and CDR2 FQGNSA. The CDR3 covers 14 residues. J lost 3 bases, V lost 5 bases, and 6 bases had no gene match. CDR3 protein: CASSHDRGSYEQYF. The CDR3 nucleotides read TGTGCCAGCAGCCACGACAGGGGAAGCTACGAGCAGTACTTC.

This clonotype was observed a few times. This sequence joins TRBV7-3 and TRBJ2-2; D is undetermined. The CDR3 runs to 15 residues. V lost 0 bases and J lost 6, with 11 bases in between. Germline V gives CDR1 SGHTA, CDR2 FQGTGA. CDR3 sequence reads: CASSLTGLLAGELFF. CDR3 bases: TGTGCCAGCAGCTTAACGGGCCTTTTAGCCGGGGAGCTGTTTTTT.

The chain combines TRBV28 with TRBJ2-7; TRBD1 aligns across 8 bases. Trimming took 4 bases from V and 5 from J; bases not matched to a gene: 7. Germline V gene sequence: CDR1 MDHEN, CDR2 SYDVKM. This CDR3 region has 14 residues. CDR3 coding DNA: TGTGCCAGCAGTTCGCAGGGGGCTTTTAACGAGCAGTACTTC. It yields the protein CASSSQGAFNEQYF.

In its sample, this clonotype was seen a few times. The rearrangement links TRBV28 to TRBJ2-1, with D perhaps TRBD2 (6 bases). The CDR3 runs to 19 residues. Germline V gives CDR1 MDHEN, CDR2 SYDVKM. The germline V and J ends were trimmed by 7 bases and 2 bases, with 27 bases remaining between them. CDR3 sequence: CASTQLALGLLSAYNEQFF. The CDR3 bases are TGTGCCAGCACCCAACTAGCATTAGGACTTCTTTCCGCCTACAATGAGCAGTTCTTC. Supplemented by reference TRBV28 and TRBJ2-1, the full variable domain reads DVKVTQSSRYLVKRTGEKVFLECVQDMDHENMFWYRQDPGLGLRLIYFSYDVKMKEKGDIPEGYSVSREKKERFSLILESASTNQTSMYLCASTQLALGLLSAYNEQFFGPGTRLTVL.

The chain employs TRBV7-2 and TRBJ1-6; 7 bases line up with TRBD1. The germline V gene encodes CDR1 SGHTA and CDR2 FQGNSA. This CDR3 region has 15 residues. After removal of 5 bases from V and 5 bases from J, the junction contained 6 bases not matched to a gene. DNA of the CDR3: TGTGCCAGCAGCCGGCGTGGGACAGATAATTCACCCCTCCACTTT. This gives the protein CASSRRGTDNSPLHF.

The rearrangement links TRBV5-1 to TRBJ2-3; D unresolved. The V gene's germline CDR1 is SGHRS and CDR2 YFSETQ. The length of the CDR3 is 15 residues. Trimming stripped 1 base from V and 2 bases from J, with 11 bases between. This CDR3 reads CASSLKRRNTDTQYF. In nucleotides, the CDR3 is TGCGCCAGCAGCTTGAAACGGAGAAACACAGATACGCAGTATTTT.

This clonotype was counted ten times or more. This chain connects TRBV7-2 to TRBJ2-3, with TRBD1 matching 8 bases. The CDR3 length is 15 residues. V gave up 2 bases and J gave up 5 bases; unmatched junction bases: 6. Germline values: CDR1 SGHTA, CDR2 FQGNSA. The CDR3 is CASSLFTGGGDTQYF. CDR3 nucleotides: TGTGCCAGCAGCTTATTCACAGGGGGAGGAGATACGCAGTATTTT.

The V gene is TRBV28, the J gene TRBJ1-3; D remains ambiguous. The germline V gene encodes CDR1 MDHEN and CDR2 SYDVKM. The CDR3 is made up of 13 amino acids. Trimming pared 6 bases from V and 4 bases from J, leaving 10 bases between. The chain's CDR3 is CASRPPSGNTIYF. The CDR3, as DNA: TGTGCCAGCAGGCCTCCCTCCGGAAACACCATATATTTT.

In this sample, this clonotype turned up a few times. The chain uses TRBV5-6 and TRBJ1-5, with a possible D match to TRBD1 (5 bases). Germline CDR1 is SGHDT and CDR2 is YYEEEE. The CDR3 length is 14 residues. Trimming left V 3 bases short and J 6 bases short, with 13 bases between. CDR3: CASSSYRSSQPQHF. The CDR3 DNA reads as TGTGCCAGCAGCTCCTACAGGAGTAGTCAGCCCCAGCATTTT.

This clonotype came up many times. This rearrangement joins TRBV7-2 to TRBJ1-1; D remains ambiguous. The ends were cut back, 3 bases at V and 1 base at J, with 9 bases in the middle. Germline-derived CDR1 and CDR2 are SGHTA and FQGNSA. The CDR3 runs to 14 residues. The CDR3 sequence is CASSLNQANTEAFF. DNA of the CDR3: TGTGCCAGCAGCTTGAATCAGGCGAACACTGAAGCTTTCTTT.

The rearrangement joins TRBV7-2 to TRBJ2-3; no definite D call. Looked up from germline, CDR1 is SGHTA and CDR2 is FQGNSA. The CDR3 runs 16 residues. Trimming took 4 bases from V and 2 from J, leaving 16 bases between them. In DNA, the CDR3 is TGTGCCAGCAGCTCGGACCCCCGGCCTTCCACAGATACGCAGTATTTT. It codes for CASSSDPRPSTDTQYF.

The CDR3 DNA reads TGCGCCAGCAGCTCCGGACTAGCGGGAGCGGGCGGGGAGCTGTTTTTT. Its protein is CASSSGLAGAGGELFF. The gene calls are TRBV5-1 and TRBJ2-2; 13 bases are shared with TRBD2. CDR3 length equals 16 residues. Trimming took 3 bases from V and 7 from J; bases not matched to a gene: 6. Per germline, CDR1 SGHRS and CDR2 YFSETQ. Looking up the rest from reference TRBV5-1 and TRBJ2-2 gives the full variable domain: KAGVTQTPRYLIKTRGQQVTLSCSPISGHRSVSWYQQTPGQGLQFLFEYFSETQRNKGNFPGRFSGRQFSNSRSEMNVSTLELGDSALYLCASSSGLAGAGGELFFGEGSRLTVL.

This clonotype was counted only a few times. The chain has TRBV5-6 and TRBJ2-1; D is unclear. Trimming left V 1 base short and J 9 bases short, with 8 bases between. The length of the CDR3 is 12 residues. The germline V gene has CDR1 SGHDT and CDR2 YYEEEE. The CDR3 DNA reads TGTGCCAGCAGCTTGACAGAATTTGAGCAGTTCTTC. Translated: CASSLTEFEQFF.

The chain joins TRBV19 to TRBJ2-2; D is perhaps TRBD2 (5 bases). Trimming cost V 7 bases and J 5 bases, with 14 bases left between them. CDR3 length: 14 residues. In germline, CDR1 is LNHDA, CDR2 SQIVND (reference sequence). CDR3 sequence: CASMYQRQTGELFF. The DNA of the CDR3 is TGTGCCAGTATGTACCAGCGGCAAACCGGGGAGCTGTTTTTT.

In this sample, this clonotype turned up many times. The CDR3 loop reads CASSLGTNQPQHF. The CDR3 nucleotides are TGTGCCAGCAGCTTAGGTACCAATCAGCCCCAGCATTTT. The chain has TRBV7-2 and TRBJ1-5; D call uncertain. V lost 1 base to trimming and J lost 3 bases, with 4 bases between them. From germline, CDR1 is SGHTA and CDR2 FQGNSA. The CDR3 spans 13 residues. Drawing the rest from reference TRBV7-2 and TRBJ1-5, the complete variable domain is GAGVSQSPSNKVTEKGKDVELRCDPISGHTALYWYRQSLGQGLEFLIYFQGNSAPDKSGLPSDRFSAERTGGSVSTLTIQRTQQEDSAVYLCASSLGTNQPQHFGDGTRLSIL.

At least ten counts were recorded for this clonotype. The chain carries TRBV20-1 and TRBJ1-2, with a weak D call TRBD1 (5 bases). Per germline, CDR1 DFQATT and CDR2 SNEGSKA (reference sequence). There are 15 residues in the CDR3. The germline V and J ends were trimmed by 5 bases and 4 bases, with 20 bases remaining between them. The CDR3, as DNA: TGCAGTGCTGAGCAACCGGGACGGATTTCCTATGGCTACACCTTC. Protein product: CSAEQPGRISYGYTF.

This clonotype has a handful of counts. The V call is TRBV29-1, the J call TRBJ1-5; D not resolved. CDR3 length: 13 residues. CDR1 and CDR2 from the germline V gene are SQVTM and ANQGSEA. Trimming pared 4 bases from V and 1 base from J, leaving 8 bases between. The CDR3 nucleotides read TGCAGCGTTGGACGGGAGAGCAATCAGCCCCAGCATTTT. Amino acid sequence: CSVGRESNQPQHF.

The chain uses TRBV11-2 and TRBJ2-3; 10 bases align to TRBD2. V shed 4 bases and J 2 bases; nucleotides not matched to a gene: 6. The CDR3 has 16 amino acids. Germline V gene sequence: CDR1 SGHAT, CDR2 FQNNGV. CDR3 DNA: TGTGCCAGCAGCTCTTCTAGCGGGAGTCCCACAGATACGCAGTATTTT. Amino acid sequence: CASSSSSGSPTDTQYF.

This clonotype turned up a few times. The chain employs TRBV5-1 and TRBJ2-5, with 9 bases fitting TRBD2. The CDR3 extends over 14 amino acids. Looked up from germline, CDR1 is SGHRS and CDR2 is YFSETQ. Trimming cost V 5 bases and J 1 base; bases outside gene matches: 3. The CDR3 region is CASRLAGAQETQYF. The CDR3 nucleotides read TGCGCCAGCAGGTTAGCGGGGGCCCAAGAGACCCAGTACTTC.

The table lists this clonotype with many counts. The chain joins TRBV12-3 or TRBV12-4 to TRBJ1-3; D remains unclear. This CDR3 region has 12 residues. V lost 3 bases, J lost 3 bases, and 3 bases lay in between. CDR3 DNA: TGTGCCAGCAGTTTCGGTGGAAACACCATATATTTT. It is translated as CASSFGGNTIYF.

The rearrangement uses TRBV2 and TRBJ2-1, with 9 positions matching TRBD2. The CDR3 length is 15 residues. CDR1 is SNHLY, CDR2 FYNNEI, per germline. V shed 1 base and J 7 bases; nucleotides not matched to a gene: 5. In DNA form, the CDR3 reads TGTGCCAGCAGTGAAGTGACTAGCGGATGGAATGAGCAGTTCTTC. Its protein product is CASSEVTSGWNEQFF.

The CDR3 coding sequence is TGTGCCAGCAGTTTACTGGGAGGGGGCGAGCAGTACTTC. Its translation is CASSLLGGGEQYF. The J gene is TRBJ2-7, the V gene TRBV28, with D possibly matching TRBD2 (7 bases). The germline V gene encodes CDR1 MDHEN and CDR2 SYDVKM. This CDR3 is built from 13 residues. V gave up 2 bases and J gave up 6 bases, with 11 bases separating them.

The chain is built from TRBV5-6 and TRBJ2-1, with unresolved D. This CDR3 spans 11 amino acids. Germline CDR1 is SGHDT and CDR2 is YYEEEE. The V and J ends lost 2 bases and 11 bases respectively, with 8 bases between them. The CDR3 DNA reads TGTGCCAGCAGCTTCGGGTATCAGCAGTTCTTC. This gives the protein CASSFGYQQFF.

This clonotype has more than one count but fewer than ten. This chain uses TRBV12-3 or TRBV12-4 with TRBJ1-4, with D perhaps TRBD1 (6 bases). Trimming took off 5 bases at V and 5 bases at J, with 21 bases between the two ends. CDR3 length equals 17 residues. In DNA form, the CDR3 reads TGTGCCAGCAGTCCGCCTTTATCGACAGGCCTAAATGAAAAACTGTTTTTT. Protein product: CASSPPLSTGLNEKLFF.

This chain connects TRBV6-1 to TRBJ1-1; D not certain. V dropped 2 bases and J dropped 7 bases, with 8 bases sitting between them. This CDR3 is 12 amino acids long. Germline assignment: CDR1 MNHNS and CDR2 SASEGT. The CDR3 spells CASSELQIEAFF. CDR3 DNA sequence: TGTGCCAGCAGTGAATTGCAGATTGAAGCTTTCTTT.

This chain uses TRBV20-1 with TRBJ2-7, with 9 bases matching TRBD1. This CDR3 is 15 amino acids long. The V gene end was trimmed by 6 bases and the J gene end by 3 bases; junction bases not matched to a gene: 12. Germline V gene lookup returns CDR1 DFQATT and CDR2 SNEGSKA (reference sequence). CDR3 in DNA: TGCAGTGCCGGTCCCGGGACAGGGAGGTACTACGAGCAGTACTTC. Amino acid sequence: CSAGPGTGRYYEQYF.

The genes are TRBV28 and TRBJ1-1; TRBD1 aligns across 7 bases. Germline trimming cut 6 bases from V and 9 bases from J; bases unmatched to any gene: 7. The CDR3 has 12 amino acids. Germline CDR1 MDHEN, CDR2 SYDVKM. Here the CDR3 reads CASSPADRKAFF. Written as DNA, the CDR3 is TGTGCCAGCAGCCCGGCGGACAGGAAAGCTTTCTTT.